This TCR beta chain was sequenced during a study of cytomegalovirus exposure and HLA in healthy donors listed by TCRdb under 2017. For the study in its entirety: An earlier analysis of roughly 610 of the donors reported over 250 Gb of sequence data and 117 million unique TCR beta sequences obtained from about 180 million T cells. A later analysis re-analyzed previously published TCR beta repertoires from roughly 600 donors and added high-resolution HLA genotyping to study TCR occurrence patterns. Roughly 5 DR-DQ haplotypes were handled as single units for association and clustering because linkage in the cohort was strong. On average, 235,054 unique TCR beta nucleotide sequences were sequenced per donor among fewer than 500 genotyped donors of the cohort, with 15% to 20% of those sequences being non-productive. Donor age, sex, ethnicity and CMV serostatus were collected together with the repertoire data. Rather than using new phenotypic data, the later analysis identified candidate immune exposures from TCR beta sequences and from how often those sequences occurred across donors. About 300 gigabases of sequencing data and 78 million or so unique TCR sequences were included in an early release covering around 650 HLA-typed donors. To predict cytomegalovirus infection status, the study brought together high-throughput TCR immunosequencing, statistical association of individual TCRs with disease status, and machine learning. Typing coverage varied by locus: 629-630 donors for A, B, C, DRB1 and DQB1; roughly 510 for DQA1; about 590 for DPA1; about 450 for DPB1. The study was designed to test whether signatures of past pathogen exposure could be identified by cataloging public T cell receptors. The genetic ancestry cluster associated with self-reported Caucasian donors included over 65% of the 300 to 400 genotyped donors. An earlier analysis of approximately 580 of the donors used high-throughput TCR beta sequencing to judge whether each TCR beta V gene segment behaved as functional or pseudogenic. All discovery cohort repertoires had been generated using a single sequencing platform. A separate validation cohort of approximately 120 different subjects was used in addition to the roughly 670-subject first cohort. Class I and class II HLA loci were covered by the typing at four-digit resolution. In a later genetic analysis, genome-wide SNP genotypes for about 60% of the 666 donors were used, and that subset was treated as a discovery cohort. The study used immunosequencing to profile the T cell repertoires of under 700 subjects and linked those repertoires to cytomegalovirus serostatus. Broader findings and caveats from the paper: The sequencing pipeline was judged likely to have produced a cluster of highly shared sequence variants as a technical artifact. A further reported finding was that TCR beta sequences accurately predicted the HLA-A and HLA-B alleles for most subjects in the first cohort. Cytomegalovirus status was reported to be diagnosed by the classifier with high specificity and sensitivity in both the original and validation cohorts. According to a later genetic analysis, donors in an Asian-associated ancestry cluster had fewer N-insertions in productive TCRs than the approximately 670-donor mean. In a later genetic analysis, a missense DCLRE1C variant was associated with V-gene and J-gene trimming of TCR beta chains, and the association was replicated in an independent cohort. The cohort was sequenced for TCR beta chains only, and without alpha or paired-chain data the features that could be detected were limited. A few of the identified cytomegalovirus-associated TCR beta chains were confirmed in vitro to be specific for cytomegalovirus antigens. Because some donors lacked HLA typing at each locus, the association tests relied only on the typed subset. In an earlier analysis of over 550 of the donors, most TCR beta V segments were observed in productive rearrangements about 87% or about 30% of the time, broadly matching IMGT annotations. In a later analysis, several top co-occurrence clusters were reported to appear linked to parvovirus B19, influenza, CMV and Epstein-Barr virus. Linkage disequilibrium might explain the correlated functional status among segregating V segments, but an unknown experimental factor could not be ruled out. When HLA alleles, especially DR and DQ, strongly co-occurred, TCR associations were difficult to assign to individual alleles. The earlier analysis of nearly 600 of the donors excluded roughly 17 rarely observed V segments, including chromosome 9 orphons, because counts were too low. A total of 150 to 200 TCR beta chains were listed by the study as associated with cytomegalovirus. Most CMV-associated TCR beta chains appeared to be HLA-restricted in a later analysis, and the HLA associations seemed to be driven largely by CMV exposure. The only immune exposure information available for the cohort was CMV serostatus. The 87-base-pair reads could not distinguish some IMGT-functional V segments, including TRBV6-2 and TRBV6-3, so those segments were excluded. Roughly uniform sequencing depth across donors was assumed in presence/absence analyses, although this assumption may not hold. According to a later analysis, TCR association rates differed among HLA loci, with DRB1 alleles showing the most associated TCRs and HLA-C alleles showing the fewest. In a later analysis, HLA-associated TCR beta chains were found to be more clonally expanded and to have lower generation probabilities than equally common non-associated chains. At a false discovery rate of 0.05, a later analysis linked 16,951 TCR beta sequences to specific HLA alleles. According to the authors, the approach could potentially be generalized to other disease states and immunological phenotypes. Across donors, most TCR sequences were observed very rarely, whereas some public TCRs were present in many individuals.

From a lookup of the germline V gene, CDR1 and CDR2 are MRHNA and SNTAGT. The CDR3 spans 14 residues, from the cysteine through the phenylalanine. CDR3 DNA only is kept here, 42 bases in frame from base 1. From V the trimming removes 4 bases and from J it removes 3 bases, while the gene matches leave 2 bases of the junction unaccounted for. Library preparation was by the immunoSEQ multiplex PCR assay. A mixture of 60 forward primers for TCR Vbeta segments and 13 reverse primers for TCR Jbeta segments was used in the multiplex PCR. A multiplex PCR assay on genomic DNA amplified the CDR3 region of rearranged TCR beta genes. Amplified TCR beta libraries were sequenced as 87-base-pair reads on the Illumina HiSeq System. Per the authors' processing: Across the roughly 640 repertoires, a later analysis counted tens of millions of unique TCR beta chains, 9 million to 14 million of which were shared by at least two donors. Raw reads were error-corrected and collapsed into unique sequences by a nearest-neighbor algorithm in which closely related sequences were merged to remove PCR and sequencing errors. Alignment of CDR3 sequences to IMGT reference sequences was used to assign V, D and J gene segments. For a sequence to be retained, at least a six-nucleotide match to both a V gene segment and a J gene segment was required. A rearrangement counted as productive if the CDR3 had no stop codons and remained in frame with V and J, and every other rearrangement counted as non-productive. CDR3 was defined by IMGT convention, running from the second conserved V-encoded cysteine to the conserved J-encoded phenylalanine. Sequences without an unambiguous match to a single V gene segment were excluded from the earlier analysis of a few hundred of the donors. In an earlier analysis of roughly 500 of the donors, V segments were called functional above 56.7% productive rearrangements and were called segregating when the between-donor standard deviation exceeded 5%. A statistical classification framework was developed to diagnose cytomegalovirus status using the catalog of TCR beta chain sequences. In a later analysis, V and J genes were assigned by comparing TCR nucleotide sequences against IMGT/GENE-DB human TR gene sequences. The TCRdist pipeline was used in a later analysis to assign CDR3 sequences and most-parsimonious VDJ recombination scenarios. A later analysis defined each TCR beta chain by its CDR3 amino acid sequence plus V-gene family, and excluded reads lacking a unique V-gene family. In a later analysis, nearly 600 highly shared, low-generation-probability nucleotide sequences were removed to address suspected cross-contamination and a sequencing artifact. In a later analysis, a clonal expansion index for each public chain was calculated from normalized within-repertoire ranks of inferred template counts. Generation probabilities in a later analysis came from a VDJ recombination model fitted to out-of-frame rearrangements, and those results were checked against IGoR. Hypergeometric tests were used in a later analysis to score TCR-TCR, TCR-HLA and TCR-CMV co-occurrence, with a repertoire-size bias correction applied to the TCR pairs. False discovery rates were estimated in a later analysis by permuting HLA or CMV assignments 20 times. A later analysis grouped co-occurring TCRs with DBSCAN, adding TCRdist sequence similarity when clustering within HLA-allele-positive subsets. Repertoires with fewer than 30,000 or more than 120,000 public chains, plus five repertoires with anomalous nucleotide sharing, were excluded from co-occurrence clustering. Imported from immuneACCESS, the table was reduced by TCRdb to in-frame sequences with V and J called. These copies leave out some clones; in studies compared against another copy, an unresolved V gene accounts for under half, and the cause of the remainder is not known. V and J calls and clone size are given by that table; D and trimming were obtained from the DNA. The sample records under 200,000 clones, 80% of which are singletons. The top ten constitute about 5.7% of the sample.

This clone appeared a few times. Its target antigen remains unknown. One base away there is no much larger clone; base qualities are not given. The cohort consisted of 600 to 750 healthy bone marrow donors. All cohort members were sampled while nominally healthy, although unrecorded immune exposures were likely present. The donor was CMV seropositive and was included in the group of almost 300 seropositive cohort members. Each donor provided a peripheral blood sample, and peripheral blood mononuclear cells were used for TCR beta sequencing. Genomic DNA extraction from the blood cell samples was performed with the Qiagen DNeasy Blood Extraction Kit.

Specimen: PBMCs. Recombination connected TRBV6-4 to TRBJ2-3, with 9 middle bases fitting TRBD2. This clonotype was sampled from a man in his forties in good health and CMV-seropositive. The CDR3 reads CASSVSGGTDTQYF. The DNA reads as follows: TGTGCCAGCAGTGTTAGCGGGGGAACAGATACGCAGTATTTT.